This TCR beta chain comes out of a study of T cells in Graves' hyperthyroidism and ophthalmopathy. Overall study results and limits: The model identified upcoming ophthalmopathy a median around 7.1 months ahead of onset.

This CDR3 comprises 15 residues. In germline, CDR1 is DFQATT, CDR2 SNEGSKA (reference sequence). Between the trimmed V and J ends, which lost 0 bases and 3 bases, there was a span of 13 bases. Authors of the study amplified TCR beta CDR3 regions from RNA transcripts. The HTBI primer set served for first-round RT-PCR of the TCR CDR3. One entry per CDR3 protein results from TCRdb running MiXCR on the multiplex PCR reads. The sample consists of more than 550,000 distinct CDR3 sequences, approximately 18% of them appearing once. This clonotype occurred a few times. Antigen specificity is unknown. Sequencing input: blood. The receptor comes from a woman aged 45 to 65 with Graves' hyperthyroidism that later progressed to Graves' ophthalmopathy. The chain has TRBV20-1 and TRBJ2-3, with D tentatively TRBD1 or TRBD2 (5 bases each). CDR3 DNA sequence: TGCAGTGCTAGAGATTTGGGGGATGGGACAGATACGCAGTATTTT. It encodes CSARDLGDGTDTQYF.